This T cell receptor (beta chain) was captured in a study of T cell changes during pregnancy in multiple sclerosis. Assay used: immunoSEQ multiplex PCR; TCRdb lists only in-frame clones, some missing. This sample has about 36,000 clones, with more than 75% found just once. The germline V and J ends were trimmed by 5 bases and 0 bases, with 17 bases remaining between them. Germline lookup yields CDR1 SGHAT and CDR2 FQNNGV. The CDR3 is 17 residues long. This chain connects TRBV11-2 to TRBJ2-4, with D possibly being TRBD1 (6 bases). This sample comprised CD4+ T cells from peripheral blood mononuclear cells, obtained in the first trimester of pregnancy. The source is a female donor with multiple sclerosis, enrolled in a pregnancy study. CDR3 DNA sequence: TGTGCCAGCAGCCCCCCAATAGGGGGATTAGCCAAAAACATTCAGTACTTC. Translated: CASSPPIGGLAKNIQYF.